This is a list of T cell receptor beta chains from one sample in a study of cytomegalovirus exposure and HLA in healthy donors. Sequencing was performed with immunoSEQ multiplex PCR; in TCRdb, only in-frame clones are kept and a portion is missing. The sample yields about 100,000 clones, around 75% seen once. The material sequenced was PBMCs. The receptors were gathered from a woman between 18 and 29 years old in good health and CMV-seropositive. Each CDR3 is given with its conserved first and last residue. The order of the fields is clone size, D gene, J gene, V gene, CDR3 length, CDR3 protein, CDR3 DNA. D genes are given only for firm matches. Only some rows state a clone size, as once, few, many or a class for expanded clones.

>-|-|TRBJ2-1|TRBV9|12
CASTRVGGEQFF
TGTGCCAGCACCCGAGTAGGAGGCGAGCAGTTCTTC
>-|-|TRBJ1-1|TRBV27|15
CASSLLWQKNTEAFF
TGTGCCAGCAGTTTACTTTGGCAAAAGAACACTGAAGCTTTCTTT
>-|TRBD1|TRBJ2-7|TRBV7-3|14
CASSLETGGYEQYF
TGTGCCAGCAGCTTAGAGACAGGGGGCTACGAGCAGTACTTC
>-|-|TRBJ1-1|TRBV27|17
CASSPKPPTGWETEAFF
TGTGCCAGCAGTCCGAAGCCCCCCACAGGGTGGGAGACTGAAGCTTTCTTT
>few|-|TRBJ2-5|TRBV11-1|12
CASSSYEETQYF
TGTGCCAGCAGCAGCTACGAGGAGACCCAGTACTTC
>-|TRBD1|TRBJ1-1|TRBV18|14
CASSPSRGRTEAFF
TGTGCCAGCTCACCCTCCAGGGGGCGGACTGAAGCTTTCTTT
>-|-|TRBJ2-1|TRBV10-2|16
CASSENARLSYNEQFF
TGCGCCAGCAGTGAGAATGCGCGCTTGTCCTACAATGAGCAGTTCTTC
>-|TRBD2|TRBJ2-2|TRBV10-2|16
CASELTSGLNTGELFF
TGCGCCAGCGAACTGACTAGCGGGTTGAACACCGGGGAGCTGTTTTTT
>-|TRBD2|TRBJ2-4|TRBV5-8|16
CASSRPGGPSQNIQYF
TGTGCCAGCAGTCGACCGGGAGGGCCTTCTCAAAACATTCAGTACTTC
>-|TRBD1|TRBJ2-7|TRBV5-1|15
CASSAGQGASYEQYF
TGCGCCAGCAGCGCCGGACAGGGCGCTTCCTACGAGCAGTACTTC
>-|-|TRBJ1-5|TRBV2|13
CAAKGQGDQPQHF
TGTGCCGCCAAAGGACAAGGCGATCAGCCCCAGCATTTT